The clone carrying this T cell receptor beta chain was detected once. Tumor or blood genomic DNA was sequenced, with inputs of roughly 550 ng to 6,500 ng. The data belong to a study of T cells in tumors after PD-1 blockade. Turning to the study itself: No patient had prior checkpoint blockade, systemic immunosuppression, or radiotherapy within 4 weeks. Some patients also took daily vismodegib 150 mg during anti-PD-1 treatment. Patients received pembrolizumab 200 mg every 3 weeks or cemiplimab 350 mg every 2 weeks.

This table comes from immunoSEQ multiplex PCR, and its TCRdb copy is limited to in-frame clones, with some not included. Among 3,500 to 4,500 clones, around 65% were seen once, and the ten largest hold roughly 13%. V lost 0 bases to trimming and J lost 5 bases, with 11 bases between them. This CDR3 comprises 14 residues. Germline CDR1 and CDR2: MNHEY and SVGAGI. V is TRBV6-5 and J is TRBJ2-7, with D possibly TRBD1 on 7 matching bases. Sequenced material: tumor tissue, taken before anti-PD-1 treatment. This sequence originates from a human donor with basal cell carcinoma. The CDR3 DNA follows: TGTGCCAGCAGTTACTCTGCCAGGGGGGACGAGCAGTACTTC. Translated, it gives CASSYSARGDEQYF.